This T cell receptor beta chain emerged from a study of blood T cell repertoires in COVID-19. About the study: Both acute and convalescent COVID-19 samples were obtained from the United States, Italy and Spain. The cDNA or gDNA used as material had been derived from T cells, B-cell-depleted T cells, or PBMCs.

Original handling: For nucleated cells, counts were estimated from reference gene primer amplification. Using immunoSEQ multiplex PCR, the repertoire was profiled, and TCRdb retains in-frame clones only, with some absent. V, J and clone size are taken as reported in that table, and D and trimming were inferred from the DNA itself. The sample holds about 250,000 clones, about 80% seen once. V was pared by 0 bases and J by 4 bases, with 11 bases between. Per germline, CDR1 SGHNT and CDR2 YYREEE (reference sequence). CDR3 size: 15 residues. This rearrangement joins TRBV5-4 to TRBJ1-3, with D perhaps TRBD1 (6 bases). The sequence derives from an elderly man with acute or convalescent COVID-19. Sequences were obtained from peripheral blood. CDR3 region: CASSLGGLGGNTIYF. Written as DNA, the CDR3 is TGTGCCAGCAGCTTGGGGGGGCTTGGAGGAAACACCATATATTTT.